This T cell receptor beta chain was recorded in a study of T cell responses to AZD1222 COVID-19 vaccine. For the study at large: Doses given second, at about 4 or about 12 weeks, were pooled.

Study-wide results and caveats: With dominance at 160-218 and 743-854, vaccine-associated CD4 TCRs spanned spike. Possibly, clonal diversity was underestimated; donors were largely white British and included more females. The study reported that nearly half of spike-specific TCRs target unmutated variant regions.

On this clone itself: Its specificity is unknown.

Germline lookup yields CDR1 LNHDA and CDR2 SQIVND (reference sequence). This CDR3 spans 15 amino acids. With 3 bases clipped from V and 7 bases from J, the junction kept 4 bases outside the gene matches. Some clones are missing from TCRdb's copy, which holds only in-frame ones; the method was immunoSEQ multiplex PCR. This table has fewer than 110,000 clones, around nine tenths appearing once. The specimen was peripheral blood, collected on day 0 of AZD1222 vaccination. The TCR comes from an adult in good health. The chain has TRBV19 and TRBJ2-2; 11 bases agree with TRBD2. The chain's CDR3 is CASSMVLAGVGELFF. As DNA, the CDR3 is TGTGCCAGTAGTATGGTACTAGCGGGGGTCGGGGAGCTGTTTTTT.